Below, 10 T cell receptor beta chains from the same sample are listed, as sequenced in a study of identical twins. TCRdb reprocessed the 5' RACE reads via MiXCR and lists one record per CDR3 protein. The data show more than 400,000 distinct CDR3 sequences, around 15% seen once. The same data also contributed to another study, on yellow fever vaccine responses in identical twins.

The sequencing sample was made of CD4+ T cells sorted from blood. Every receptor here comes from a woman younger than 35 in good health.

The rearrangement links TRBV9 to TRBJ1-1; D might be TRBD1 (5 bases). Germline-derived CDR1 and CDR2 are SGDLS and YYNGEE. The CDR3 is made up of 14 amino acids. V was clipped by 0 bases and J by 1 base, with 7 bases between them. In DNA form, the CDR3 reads TGTGCCAGCAGCGTAGATCAGGGGAACACTGAAGCTTTCTTT. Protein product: CASSVDQGNTEAFF.

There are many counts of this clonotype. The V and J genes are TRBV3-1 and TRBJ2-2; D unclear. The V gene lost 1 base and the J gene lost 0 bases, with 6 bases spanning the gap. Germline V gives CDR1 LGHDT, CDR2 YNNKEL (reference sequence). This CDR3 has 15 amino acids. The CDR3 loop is CASSQAGANTGELFF. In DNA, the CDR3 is TGTGCCAGCAGCCAAGCTGGCGCGAACACCGGGGAGCTGTTTTTT.

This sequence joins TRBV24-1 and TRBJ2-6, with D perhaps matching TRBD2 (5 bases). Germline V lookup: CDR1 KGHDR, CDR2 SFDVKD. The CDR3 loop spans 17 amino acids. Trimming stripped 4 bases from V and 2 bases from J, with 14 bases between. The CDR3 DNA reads TGTGCCACCAGTGAGCCGGCCGGGGAGCCTGGGGCCAACGTCCTGACTTTC. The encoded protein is CATSEPAGEPGANVLTF.

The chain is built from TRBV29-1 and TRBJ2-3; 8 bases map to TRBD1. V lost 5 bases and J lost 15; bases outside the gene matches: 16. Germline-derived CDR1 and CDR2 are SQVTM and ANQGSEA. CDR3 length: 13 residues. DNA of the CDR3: TGCAGCGTTCCTGCCCAGGGGGCAAAAAAAACTTATTTT. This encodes CSVPAQGAKKTYF.

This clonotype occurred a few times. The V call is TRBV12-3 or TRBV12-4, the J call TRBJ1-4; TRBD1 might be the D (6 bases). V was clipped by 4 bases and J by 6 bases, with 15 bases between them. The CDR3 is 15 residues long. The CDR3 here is CASSSPGASDEKLFF. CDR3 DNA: TGTGCCAGCAGTTCCCCAGGGGCTAGTGATGAAAAACTGTTTTTT.

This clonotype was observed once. CDR3 coding DNA: TGCAGCGTTGAGGTAGGGGGGTCTAATCAGCCCCAGCATTTT. It specifies CSVEVGGSNQPQHF. This chain links TRBV29-1 with TRBJ1-5; D is perhaps TRBD1 (6 bases). V was shortened by 3 bases and J by 4 bases, with 13 bases between the two germline ends. CDR1 is SQVTM, CDR2 ANQGSEA, per germline. CDR3 length: 14 residues. Full variable domain (rest looked up from reference TRBV29-1 and TRBJ1-5): SAVISQKPSRDICQRGTSLTIQCQVDSQVTMMFWYRQQPGQSLTLIATANQGSEATYESGFVIDKFPISRPNLTFSTLTVSNMSPEDSSIYLCSVEVGGSNQPQHFGDGTRLSIL.

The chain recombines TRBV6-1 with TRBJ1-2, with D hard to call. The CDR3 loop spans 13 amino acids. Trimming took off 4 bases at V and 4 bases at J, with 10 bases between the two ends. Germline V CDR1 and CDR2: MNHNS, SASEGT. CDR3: CASSADGSYGYTF. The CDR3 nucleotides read TGTGCCAGCAGTGCTGACGGGAGCTATGGCTACACCTTC.

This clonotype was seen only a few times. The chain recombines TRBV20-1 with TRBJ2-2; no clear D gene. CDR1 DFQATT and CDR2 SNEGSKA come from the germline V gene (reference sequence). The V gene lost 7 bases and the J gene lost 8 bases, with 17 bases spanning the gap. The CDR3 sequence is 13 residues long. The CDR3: CSVPYREKGELFF. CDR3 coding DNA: TGCAGTGTCCCATATAGGGAAAAAGGGGAGCTGTTTTTT.

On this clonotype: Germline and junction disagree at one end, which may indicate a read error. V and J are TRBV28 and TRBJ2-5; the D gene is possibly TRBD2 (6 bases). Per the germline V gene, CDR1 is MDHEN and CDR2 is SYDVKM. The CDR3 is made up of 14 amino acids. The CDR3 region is CASSRRDSIKTHYF. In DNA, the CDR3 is TGTGCCAGCAGTCGCCGGGACTCCATAAAGACCCATTACTTC.

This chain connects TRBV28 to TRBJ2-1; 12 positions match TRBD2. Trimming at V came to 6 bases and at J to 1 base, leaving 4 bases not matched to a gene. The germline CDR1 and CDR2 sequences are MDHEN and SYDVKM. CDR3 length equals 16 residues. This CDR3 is CASRRTSGGSYNEQFF. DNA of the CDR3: TGTGCCAGCAGACGAACTAGCGGGGGGTCCTACAATGAGCAGTTCTTC.